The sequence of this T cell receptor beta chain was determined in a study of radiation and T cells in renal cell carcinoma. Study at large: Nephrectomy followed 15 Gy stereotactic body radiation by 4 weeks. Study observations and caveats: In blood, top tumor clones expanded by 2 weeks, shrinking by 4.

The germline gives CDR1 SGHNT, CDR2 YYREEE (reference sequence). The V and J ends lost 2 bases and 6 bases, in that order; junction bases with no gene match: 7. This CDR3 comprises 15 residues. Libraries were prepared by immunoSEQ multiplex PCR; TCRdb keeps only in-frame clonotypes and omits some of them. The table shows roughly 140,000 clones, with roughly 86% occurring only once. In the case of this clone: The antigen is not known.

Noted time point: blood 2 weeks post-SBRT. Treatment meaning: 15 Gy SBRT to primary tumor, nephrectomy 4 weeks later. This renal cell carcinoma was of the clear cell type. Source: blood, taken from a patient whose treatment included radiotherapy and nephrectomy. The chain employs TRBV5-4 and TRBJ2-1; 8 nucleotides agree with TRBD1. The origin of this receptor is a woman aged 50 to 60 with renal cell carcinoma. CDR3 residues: CASSFVDRASNEQFF. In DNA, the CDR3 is TGTGCCAGCAGCTTCGTGGACAGGGCAAGCAATGAGCAGTTCTTC.